This record covers a single T cell receptor beta chain. Its specificity is not known. This sample was taken from a study of T cell responses to AZD1222 COVID-19 vaccine. The study's findings and limits: Repertoires were sampled only after the peak T cell response. Mostly white British, mostly female donors; authors suggested clonal diversity may be underestimated. Regions left unmutated in variants are reportedly the target of nearly half of spike-specific TCRs. Increased Spike-specific TCR breadth and depth were observed after two AZD1222 doses.

TCRdb keeps only in-frame clones here, not all; method: immunoSEQ multiplex PCR. This table holds 120,000 or so clones, nearly 90% found once. The CDR3 runs 16 residues. The V end was cut by 0 bases, the J end by 0 bases, with 9 bases between. The V gene's germline CDR1 is LNHNV and CDR2 YYDKDF (reference sequence). V and J are TRBV15 and TRBJ1-3; D is unresolved. The sample in question was peripheral blood, obtained on day 0 of AZD1222 vaccination. The sequence derives from an adult in good health. Here the CDR3 reads CATSRDGGNSGNTIYF. The CDR3 DNA reads TGTGCCACCAGCAGAGATGGCGGTAACTCTGGAAACACCATATATTTT.